This T cell receptor beta chain was captured by sequencing in a study of preoperative IRX-2 immunotherapy in early breast cancer. The protocol was immunoSEQ multiplex PCR, while the TCRdb copy is restricted to in-frame clones and leaves out a portion. This sample has roughly 99,000 clones; roughly 85% occur once, and the top ten carry roughly 2%. V dropped 5 bases and J dropped 0 bases, with 14 bases sitting between them. The germline V gene encodes CDR1 KGHSH and CDR2 LQKENI. CDR3 length: 16 amino acids. Treatment defined: preoperative locoregional IRX-2 cytokine immunotherapy. The sequence derives from a human donor with breast cancer. The chain recombines TRBV18 with TRBJ1-3; TRBD1 might be the D (6 bases). The material sequenced was tumor tissue, taken after IRX-2 immunotherapy. The CDR3 protein is CASSTNLGGSGNTIYF. CDR3 nucleotides: TGTGCCAGCTCAACTAACCTAGGGGGCTCTGGAAACACCATATATTTT.